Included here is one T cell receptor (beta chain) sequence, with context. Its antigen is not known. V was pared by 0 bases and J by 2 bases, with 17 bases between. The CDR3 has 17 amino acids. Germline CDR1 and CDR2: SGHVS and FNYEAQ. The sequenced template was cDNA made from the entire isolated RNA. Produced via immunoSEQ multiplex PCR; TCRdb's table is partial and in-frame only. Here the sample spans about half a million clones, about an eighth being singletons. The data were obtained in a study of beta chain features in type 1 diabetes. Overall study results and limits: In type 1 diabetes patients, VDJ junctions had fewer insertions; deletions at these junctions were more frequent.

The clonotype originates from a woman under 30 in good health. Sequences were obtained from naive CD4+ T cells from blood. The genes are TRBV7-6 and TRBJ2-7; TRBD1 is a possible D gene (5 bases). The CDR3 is CASSLASPPGLAYEQYF. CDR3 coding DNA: TGTGCCAGCAGCTTAGCGTCCCCCCCAGGGCTAGCCTACGAGCAGTACTTC.